These 15 T cell receptor beta chains originate from one sample sequenced in a study of cytomegalovirus exposure and HLA in healthy donors. Data came from immunoSEQ multiplex PCR; TCRdb stores just in-frame clones and leaves some out. In the table there are roughly 140,000 clones, more than 85% of which are singletons. Sequences were obtained from PBMCs. These receptors all stem from a man in his late teens or twenties in good health and CMV-seronegative.

The chain is built from TRBV6-6 and TRBJ2-7; 12 positions agree with TRBD1. The CDR3 runs to 14 residues. Losses at the gene ends were 6 bases for V and 5 bases for J; bases not matched to a gene: 5. Per germline, CDR1 MNHNY and CDR2 SVGAGI (reference sequence). CDR3 DNA: TGTGCCAGCAGACTGGGACAGGGGGCTGACGAGCAGTACGTC. It codes for CASRLGQGADEQYV.

V is TRBV11-2 and J is TRBJ2-7, with 8 bases aligning to TRBD2. Losses at the gene ends were 5 bases for V and 0 bases for J; bases not matched to a gene: 9. Germline V gene lookup returns CDR1 SGHAT and CDR2 FQNNGV. The CDR3 runs 16 residues. The CDR3 is CASSPRLASTSYEQYV. The CDR3 DNA reads TGTGCCAGCAGCCCCAGACTAGCGAGTACCTCCTACGAGCAGTACGTC.

The rearrangement joins TRBV5-6 to TRBJ2-7; TRBD1 aligns across 8 bases. Germline V gene sequence: CDR1 SGHDT, CDR2 YYEEEE. The CDR3 is made up of 17 amino acids. V shed 0 bases and J 4 bases; nucleotides not matched to a gene: 12. The CDR3 coding sequence is TGTGCCAGCAGCTTGGCCGGACAGGGTCTCCTACTTTACGAGCAGTACTTC. It yields the protein CASSLAGQGLLLYEQYF.

The CDR3 region has the DNA TGTGCCTCACTTCTAACGGGCACTGAAGCTTTCTTT. Its protein is CASLLTGTEAFF. V and J are TRBV30 and TRBJ1-1; D is unresolved. The V gene lost 7 bases and the J gene lost 4 bases, with 13 bases spanning the gap. Per germline, CDR1 GTSNPN and CDR2 SVGIG (reference sequence). The CDR3 is 12 residues long.

The V gene is TRBV30, the J gene TRBJ2-3, with TRBD1 matching over 11 bases. The CDR3 has 15 residues. CDR1 is GTSNPN and CDR2 is SVGIG in the germline V gene (reference sequence). The V gene end was trimmed by 3 bases and the J gene end by 2 bases; junction bases not matched to a gene: 4. The CDR3: CAWSEGQGVTDTQYF. In nucleotides, the CDR3 is TGTGCCTGGAGCGAGGGACAGGGGGTCACAGATACGCAGTATTTT. Complete variable domain (other parts from reference TRBV30 and TRBJ2-3): SQTIHQWPATLVQPVGSPLSLECTVEGTSNPNLYWYRQAAGRGLQLLFYSVGIGQISSEVPQNLSASRPQDRQFILSSKKLLLSDSGFYLCAWSEGQGVTDTQYFGPGTRLTVL.

This chain connects TRBV4-1 to TRBJ2-7; 7 bases map to TRBD1. This CDR3 region has 16 residues. Germline CDR1 reads MGHRA; CDR2 reads YSYEKL. After removal of 0 bases from V and 0 bases from J, the junction contained 5 bases not matched to a gene. The CDR3 sequence is CASSQERTGGSYEQYF. The CDR3 nucleotides are TGCGCCAGCAGCCAAGAAAGGACAGGAGGCTCCTACGAGCAGTACTTC.

The rearrangement links TRBV27 to TRBJ1-2; tentatively, D is TRBD1 (5 bases). V was trimmed by 3 bases and J by 8 bases, leaving 13 bases between them. Germline CDR1 is MNHEY and CDR2 is SMNVEV (reference sequence). The CDR3 sequence is 13 residues long. Here the CDR3 DNA reads TGTGCCAGCAGTTTTAAGGGGTTTGGAGGCTACACCTTC. Translating gives CASSFKGFGGYTF.

CDR3 nucleotide sequence: TGTGCCAGCAGTTACCTCCGGCGGGGCTCTGGAAACACCATATATTTT. It encodes CASSYLRRGSGNTIYF. This chain joins TRBV6-5 and TRBJ1-3; D is unclear. CDR3 length: 16 amino acids. V was trimmed by 2 bases and J by 0 bases, leaving 11 bases between them. The germline V gene has CDR1 MNHEY and CDR2 SVGAGI.

The chain has TRBV18 and TRBJ2-7; 13 bases map to TRBD2. The ends lost 6 bases at V and 2 bases at J; junction bases unmatched: 4. In germline, CDR1 is KGHSH, CDR2 LQKENI. The CDR3 extends over 15 amino acids. The CDR3 DNA reads as TGTGCCAGCTCTTACGGACTAGCGGGAGCCTACGAGCAGTACTTC. Its protein is CASSYGLAGAYEQYF.

The chain carries TRBV4-1 and TRBJ2-7; 8 bases align to TRBD2. The CDR3 spans 15 residues. Germline V gene sequence: CDR1 MGHRA, CDR2 YSYEKL. Trimming at V came to 0 bases and at J to 4 bases, leaving 5 bases not matched to a gene. The CDR3 nucleotides are TGCGCCAGCAGCCAAGATCCCGGGGGGGCATACGAGCAGTACTTC. It codes for CASSQDPGGAYEQYF.

V and J are TRBV5-1 and TRBJ2-2; D may be TRBD1 (5 bases). With 1 base removed from V and 3 bases from J, the gap between germline ends came to 7 bases. The CDR3 runs to 14 residues. Looked up from germline, CDR1 is SGHRS and CDR2 is YFSETQ. In DNA, the CDR3 is TGCGCCAGCAGCTTGATAGGGGACACCGGGGAGCTGTTTTTT. Translation: CASSLIGDTGELFF.

The chain employs TRBV18 and TRBJ2-7; 9 nucleotides align to TRBD2. Per germline, CDR1 KGHSH and CDR2 LQKENI. The CDR3 totals 15 residues. With 3 bases clipped from V and 0 bases from J, the junction kept 3 bases outside the gene matches. The CDR3 DNA reads as TGTGCCAGCTCACCGAGCGGGAGGCCCTCCTACGAGCAGTACGTC. Encoded protein: CASSPSGRPSYEQYV.

This chain joins TRBV6-6 and TRBJ2-1; 11 bases fit TRBD2. Germline trimming cut 7 bases from V and 9 bases from J; bases unmatched to any gene: 8. The CDR3 totals 14 residues. The germline CDR1 and CDR2 sequences are MNHNY and SVGAGI (reference sequence). The CDR3 sequence is CASTTLAGEAEQFF. The CDR3 nucleotides are TGTGCCAGCACCACACTAGCGGGAGAGGCTGAGCAGTTCTTC.

V and J are TRBV7-9 and TRBJ2-3; 7 nucleotides match TRBD2. Per the germline V gene, CDR1 is SEHNR and CDR2 is FQNEAQ (reference sequence). CDR3 length equals 15 residues. After removal of 3 bases from V and 5 bases from J, the junction contained 8 bases not matched to a gene. CDR3 loop: CASSLSSGRQDTQYF. CDR3 nucleotides: TGTGCCAGCAGCTTGAGTTCCGGGAGGCAAGATACGCAGTATTTT.

The rearrangement joins TRBV6-1 to TRBJ2-5; tentative D call: TRBD2 (6 bases). Germline CDR1 reads MNHNS; CDR2 reads SASEGT. Trimming shortened V by 10 bases and J by 2 bases, and 14 bases separated the two germline ends. This CDR3 contains 13 residues. CDR3 amino acids: CATEGLGQETQYF. CDR3 DNA: TGTGCCACCGAGGGACTGGGACAAGAGACCCAGTACTTC.